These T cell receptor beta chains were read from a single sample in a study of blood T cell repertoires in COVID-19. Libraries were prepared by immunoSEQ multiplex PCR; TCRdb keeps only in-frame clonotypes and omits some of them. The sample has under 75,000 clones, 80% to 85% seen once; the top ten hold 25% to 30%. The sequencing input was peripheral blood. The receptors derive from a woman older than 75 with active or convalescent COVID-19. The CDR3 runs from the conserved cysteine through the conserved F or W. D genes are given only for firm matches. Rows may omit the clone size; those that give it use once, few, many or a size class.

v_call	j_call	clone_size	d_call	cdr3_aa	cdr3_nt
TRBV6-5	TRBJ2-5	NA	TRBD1	CASSPGQGPETQYF	TGTGCCAGCAGTCCGGGACAGGGGCCAGAGACCCAGTACTTC
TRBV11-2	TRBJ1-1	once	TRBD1	CASSYGTALGGTEAFF	TGTGCCAGCAGCTATGGGACAGCCCTTGGGGGCACTGAAGCTTTCTTT
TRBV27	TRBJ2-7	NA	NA	CASSLGQLPREQYF	TGTGCCAGCAGTTTAGGGCAGTTGCCGAGAGAGCAGTACTTC
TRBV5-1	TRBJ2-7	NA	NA	CASSLDPGGYEQYF	TGCGCCAGCAGCTTGGACCCCGGGGGCTACGAGCAGTACTTC
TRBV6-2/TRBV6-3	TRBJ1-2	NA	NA	CASSYGAGGDYGYTF	TGTGCCAGCAGTTACGGGGCAGGTGGTGACTATGGCTACACCTTC
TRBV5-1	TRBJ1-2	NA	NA	CASSPDSLANYGYTF	TGCGCCAGCAGCCCGGACAGCTTAGCTAACTATGGCTACACCTTC
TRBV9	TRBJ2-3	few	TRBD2	CASSGLLAAPAGDTQYF	TGTGCCAGCAGCGGGCTACTAGCGGCACCCGCCGGAGATACGCAGTATTTT
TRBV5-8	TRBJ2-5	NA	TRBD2	CASSLGLATETQYF	TGTGCCAGCAGCTTGGGACTAGCGACGGAGACCCAGTACTTC
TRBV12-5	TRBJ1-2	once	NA	CASGFFGGTGRGYGYTF	TGTGCTAGTGGTTTCTTTGGAGGTACCGGGAGGGGCTATGGCTACACCTTC
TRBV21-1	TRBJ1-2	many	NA	CASSKVFRQGISTNYGYTF	TGTGCCAGCAGCAAGGTCTTTAGGCAGGGTATTTCTACTAACTATGGCTACACCTTC
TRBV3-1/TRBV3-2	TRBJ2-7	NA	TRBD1	CASSPTGGPYEQYF	TGTGCCAGCAGCCCCACAGGGGGACCTTACGAGCAGTACTTC
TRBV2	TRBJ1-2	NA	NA	CASSGDTAIYGYTF	TGTGCCAGCAGTGGGGACACGGCGATTTATGGCTACACCTTC
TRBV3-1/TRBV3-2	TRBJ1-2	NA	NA	CASSPRDGTSYGYTF	TGTGCCAGCAGCCCTAGAGACGGGACAAGCTATGGCTACACCTTC
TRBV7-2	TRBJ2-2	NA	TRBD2	CASSASGGATGELFF	TGTGCCAGCAGCGCTAGCGGGGGGGCCACCGGGGAGCTGTTTTTT
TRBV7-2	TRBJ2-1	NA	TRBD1	CASSLGQGYNEQFF	TGTGCCAGCAGCCTTGGACAGGGCTACAATGAGCAGTTCTTC
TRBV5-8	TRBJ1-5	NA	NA	CASSLEGRGNQPQHF	TGTGCCAGCAGCTTGGAAGGGAGGGGCAATCAGCCCCAGCATTTT